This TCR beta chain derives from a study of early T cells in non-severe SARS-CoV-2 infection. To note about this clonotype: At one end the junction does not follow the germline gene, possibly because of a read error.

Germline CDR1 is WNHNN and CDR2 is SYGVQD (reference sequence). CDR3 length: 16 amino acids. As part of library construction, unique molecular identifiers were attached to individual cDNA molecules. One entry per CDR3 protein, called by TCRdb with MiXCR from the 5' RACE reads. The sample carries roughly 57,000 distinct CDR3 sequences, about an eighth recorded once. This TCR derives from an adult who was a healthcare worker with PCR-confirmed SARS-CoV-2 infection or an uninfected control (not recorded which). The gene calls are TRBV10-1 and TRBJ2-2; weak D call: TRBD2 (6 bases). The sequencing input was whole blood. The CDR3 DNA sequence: TGCGCCAGCGGTGAAATGGAGGGGTCGGGCACCGGGGAGCTGTTTTTT. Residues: CASGEMEGSGTGELFF.